This entry lists 24 T cell receptor beta chains sequenced from one sample in a study of T cell repertoires in cytomegalovirus infection. In TCRdb, the reads were re-called with MiXCR into one record per CDR3 protein. The sample has around 900,000 distinct CDR3 sequences; roughly a third are singletons. Their antigens are not known. Source: cultured CD8+ T cells from PBMCs, taken from culture after CMV antigen stimulation. These TCRs come from a human donor in good health (CMV status not recorded). Some clones in this sample may be carry-over from other donors' samples.

This clonotype was counted between two and nine times. The rearrangement links TRBV7-9 to TRBJ1-1; no firm D call. The CDR3 is 15 amino acids. V lost 0 bases and J 1 base, leaving 9 bases between the germline ends. Germline CDR1 SEHNR, CDR2 FQNEAQ (reference sequence). The CDR3 bases are TGTGCCAGCAGCTTAGCAGGAAAGGCGAACACTGAAGCTTTCTTT. The encoded protein is CASSLAGKANTEAFF.

V is TRBV19 and J is TRBJ2-1; D gene ambiguous. In germline, CDR1 is LNHDA, CDR2 SQIVND (reference sequence). Trimming removed 3 bases at V and 2 bases at J, with 5 bases between. The CDR3 loop spans 13 amino acids. CDR3 residues: CASSMPPYNEQFF. In DNA form, the CDR3 reads TGTGCCAGTAGTATGCCCCCCTACAATGAGCAGTTCTTC.

The rearrangement joins TRBV5-6 to TRBJ2-7; D gene unclear. Germline V gene sequence: CDR1 SGHDT, CDR2 YYEEEE. This CDR3 comprises 13 residues. Trimming pared 3 bases from V and 9 bases from J, leaving 16 bases between. CDR3 bases: TGTGCCAGCAGCTGGCCGTCACGGGTTGGGCAGTACGTC. Protein: CASSWPSRVGQYV.

The rearrangement uses TRBV28 and TRBJ2-5; 13 nucleotides line up with TRBD2. V shed 3 bases and J 4 bases; nucleotides not matched to a gene: 8. Germline-derived CDR1 and CDR2 are MDHEN and SYDVKM. CDR3 length: 17 amino acids. DNA of the CDR3: TGTGCCAGCAGTTTCCGTACTAGCGGGGGGGCCCCAGAGACCCAGTACTTC. Protein: CASSFRTSGGAPETQYF.

The chain carries TRBV2 and TRBJ1-2; D gene uncertain. In germline, CDR1 is SNHLY, CDR2 FYNNEI. Trimming removed 6 bases at V and 3 bases at J, with 8 bases between. This CDR3 has 12 amino acids. Here the CDR3 DNA reads TGTGCCAGCAGACTCCGGGACTATGGCTACACCTTC. It specifies CASRLRDYGYTF.

The rearrangement links TRBV6-1 to TRBJ2-5, with 11 bases that match TRBD2. Germline CDR1 MNHNS, CDR2 SASEGT. This CDR3 contains 18 residues. The V gene end was trimmed by 1 base and the J gene end by 2 bases; junction bases not matched to a gene: 9. The CDR3 sequence: CASSEEGLASGGQETQYF. The DNA of the CDR3 is TGTGCCAGCAGTGAAGAAGGGCTGGCTAGCGGGGGGCAAGAGACCCAGTACTTC.

This clonotype was observed a few times. The chain recombines TRBV19 with TRBJ1-5, with TRBD1 identical over 9 bases. CDR3 length equals 18 residues. Looked up from germline, CDR1 is LNHDA and CDR2 is SQIVND (reference sequence). Losses at the gene ends were 5 bases for V and 0 bases for J; bases not matched to a gene: 11. The CDR3 nucleotides read TGTGCCAGTAGTCTGGGACAGGGAGAAAACTTTAGCAATCAGCCCCAGCATTTT. It specifies CASSLGQGENFSNQPQHF. The full variable domain, its missing parts supplied by reference TRBV19 and TRBJ1-5, is DGGITQSPKYLFRKEGQNVTLSCEQNLNHDAMYWYRQDPGQGLRLIYYSQIVNDFQKGDIAEGYSVSREKKESFPLTVTSAQKNPTAFYLCASSLGQGENFSNQPQHFGDGTRLSIL.

The chain uses TRBV28 and TRBJ2-5; 8 nucleotides align to TRBD1. V dropped 3 bases and J dropped 5; count of bases not matched to a gene: 5. The germline V gene has CDR1 MDHEN and CDR2 SYDVKM. The CDR3 has 14 amino acids. The DNA of the CDR3 is TGTGCCAGCAGTTTCCGACAGGGGTTCGAGACCCAGTACTTC. It codes for CASSFRQGFETQYF.

This clonotype was counted at least ten times. The chain is built from TRBV7-9 and TRBJ1-6; D uncertain. CDR3 length: 14 residues. In germline, CDR1 is SEHNR, CDR2 FQNEAQ (reference sequence). V was trimmed by 5 bases and J by 10 bases, leaving 15 bases between them. This CDR3 is CASSHAGLGSPLHF. The CDR3 nucleotides read TGTGCCAGCAGCCACGCTGGTTTGGGATCACCCCTCCACTTT.

V gene TRBV7-6 combines with J gene TRBJ2-1; D is unclear. CDR1 is SGHVS, CDR2 FNYEAQ, per germline. This CDR3 spans 16 amino acids. V was cut by 0 bases and J by 2 bases, with 11 bases left in between. CDR3 DNA sequence: TGTGCCAGCAGCTTAGCTGGCGGTAGAGCCTACAATGAGCAGTTCTTC. This translates into CASSLAGGRAYNEQFF.

The rearrangement joins TRBV14 to TRBJ2-1; D not resolved. The CDR3 sequence is 13 residues long. The germline V gene has CDR1 SGHDN and CDR2 FVKESK. V gave up 3 bases and J gave up 7 bases, with 10 bases separating them. CDR3 residues: CASSQGWGNEQFF. In DNA, the CDR3 is TGTGCCAGCAGCCAGGGTTGGGGTAATGAGCAGTTCTTC.

V and J are TRBV7-3 and TRBJ2-1, with D uncertain. V lost 2 bases and J 2 bases, leaving 13 bases between the germline ends. The CDR3 is made up of 16 amino acids. From germline, CDR1 is SGHTA and CDR2 FQGTGA. The CDR3 here is CASSLFGGDTYNEQFF. Here the CDR3 DNA reads TGTGCCAGCAGCTTATTTGGTGGGGATACCTACAATGAGCAGTTCTTC. The entire variable domain, with the rest obtained from reference TRBV7-3 and TRBJ2-1, is as follows: GAGVSQTPSNKVTEKGKYVELRCDPISGHTALYWYRQSLGQGPEFLIYFQGTGAADDSGLPNDRFFAVRPEGSVSTLKIQRTERGDSAVYLCASSLFGGDTYNEQFFGPGTRLTVL.

This clonotype was counted many times. As DNA, the CDR3 is TGTGCCAGCAGCCCCGGGACAGGGGATAGCAATCAGCCCCAGCATTTT. Its translation: CASSPGTGDSNQPQHF. The chain couples TRBV7-6 to TRBJ1-5; 10 bases agree with TRBD1. Trimming cost V 5 bases and J 0 bases; bases outside gene matches: 4. This CDR3 region has 16 residues. From germline, CDR1 is SGHVS and CDR2 FNYEAQ.

The chain employs TRBV12-3 or TRBV12-4 and TRBJ2-5; D uncertain. CDR3 length: 14 amino acids. Trimming cost V 5 bases and J 2 bases, with 12 bases left between them. CDR3 sequence reads: CASSPTVEQETQYF. CDR3 coding DNA: TGTGCCAGCAGTCCCACCGTGGAGCAAGAGACCCAGTACTTC.

The CDR3 DNA follows: TGTGCCAGCAGCTGTGGGGATCTGGGAGTTTACGAGCAGTACGTC. Translation: CASSCGDLGVYEQYV. The gene calls are TRBV5-4 and TRBJ2-7; possible D gene TRBD2, 5 bases. Trimming pared 3 bases from V and 4 bases from J, leaving 17 bases between. The CDR3 contains 15 residues. CDR1 and CDR2 from the germline V gene are SGHNT and YYREEE (reference sequence).

A few counts support this clonotype. The rearrangement joins TRBV28 to TRBJ2-7; weak D call: TRBD2 (5 bases). Trimming removed 3 bases at V and 1 base at J, with 16 bases between. The CDR3 sequence is 16 residues long. Germline V gives CDR1 MDHEN, CDR2 SYDVKM. In DNA, the CDR3 is TGTGCCAGCAGTTTGGGAGTACGAGAGGATTCCTACGAGCAGTACGTC. Amino acid sequence: CASSLGVREDSYEQYV.

V usage is TRBV28 and J usage is TRBJ1-6; a possible D gene is TRBD1 (6 bases). The germline V gene encodes CDR1 MDHEN and CDR2 SYDVKM. This CDR3 has 14 amino acids. Trimming stripped 6 bases from V and 5 bases from J, with 11 bases between. The CDR3 reads CASSHRENNSPLHF. The CDR3 bases are TGTGCCAGCAGCCACAGGGAAAATAATTCACCCCTCCACTTT.

This clonotype showed up many times. V is TRBV7-6 and J is TRBJ2-1; tentative D call: TRBD2 (6 bases). Germline V gene lookup returns CDR1 SGHVS and CDR2 FNYEAQ. V was pared by 4 bases and J by 16 bases, with 14 bases between. The CDR3 covers 11 residues. The CDR3 sequence: CASSSGLGTFF. DNA of the CDR3: TGTGCCAGCAGCTCGGGACTCGGCACTTTCTTC.

This clonotype showed up just once. V is TRBV9 and J is TRBJ2-3, with unresolved D. The CDR3 is made up of 12 amino acids. V lost 0 bases, J lost 7 bases, and 6 bases lay in between. CDR1 and CDR2 from the germline V gene are SGDLS and YYNGEE. The CDR3 loop is CASSVDQNTQYF. DNA of the CDR3: TGTGCCAGCAGCGTAGACCAGAATACGCAGTATTTT.

The V and J genes are TRBV5-4 and TRBJ1-2, with 10 positions matching TRBD1. The CDR3 has 15 amino acids. Germline assignment: CDR1 SGHNT and CDR2 YYREEE (reference sequence). The trim removed 4 bases at V and 4 bases at J, leaving 7 bases unmatched. Here the CDR3 DNA reads TGTGCCAGCAGCGCCGGGACAGGGGTAGTCTATGGCTACACCTTC. Amino acids: CASSAGTGVVYGYTF.

This clonotype was found a few times. J is TRBJ2-5 and V is TRBV28; 7 bases match TRBD1. The CDR3 extends over 14 amino acids. CDR1 MDHEN and CDR2 SYDVKM come from the germline V gene. The V and J ends lost 3 bases and 4 bases, in that order; junction bases with no gene match: 5. The DNA for the CDR3 is TGTGCCAGCAGTTTGACAGGGATGTTAGAGACCCAGTACTTC. This encodes CASSLTGMLETQYF.

This clonotype has just a few counts. This chain links TRBV25-1 with TRBJ1-3; possibly TRBD1 for D (6 bases). Trimming stripped 6 bases from V and 0 bases from J, with 21 bases between. The CDR3 has 18 residues. Germline V gene sequence: CDR1 MGHDK, CDR2 SYGVNS. The DNA for the CDR3 is TGTGCCAGCAGGAAGAATCTGGGGGCAGGGAGCTCTGGAAACACCATATATTTT. It is translated as CASRKNLGAGSSGNTIYF.

Worth noting for this clonotype: This may arise from a read error, as a much more abundant clone is one base away. The chain joins TRBV27 to TRBJ1-1; D unclear. This CDR3 is built from 14 residues. V lost 4 bases, J lost 0 bases, and 9 bases lay in between. The germline CDR1 and CDR2 sequences are MNHEY and SMNVEV (reference sequence). This CDR3 is CASSSVTLNTEAFF. The CDR3 coding sequence is TGTGCCAGCAGTTCGGTGACATTGAACACTGAAGCTTTCTTT.

The chain couples TRBV2 to TRBJ2-5; no firm D call. CDR1 SNHLY and CDR2 FYNNEI come from the germline V gene. The CDR3 spans 13 residues. V lost 3 bases and J lost 5, with 10 bases in between. The CDR3 reads CASSDPDRETQYF. The CDR3 region has the DNA TGTGCCAGCAGTGACCCAGATCGGGAGACCCAGTACTTC.